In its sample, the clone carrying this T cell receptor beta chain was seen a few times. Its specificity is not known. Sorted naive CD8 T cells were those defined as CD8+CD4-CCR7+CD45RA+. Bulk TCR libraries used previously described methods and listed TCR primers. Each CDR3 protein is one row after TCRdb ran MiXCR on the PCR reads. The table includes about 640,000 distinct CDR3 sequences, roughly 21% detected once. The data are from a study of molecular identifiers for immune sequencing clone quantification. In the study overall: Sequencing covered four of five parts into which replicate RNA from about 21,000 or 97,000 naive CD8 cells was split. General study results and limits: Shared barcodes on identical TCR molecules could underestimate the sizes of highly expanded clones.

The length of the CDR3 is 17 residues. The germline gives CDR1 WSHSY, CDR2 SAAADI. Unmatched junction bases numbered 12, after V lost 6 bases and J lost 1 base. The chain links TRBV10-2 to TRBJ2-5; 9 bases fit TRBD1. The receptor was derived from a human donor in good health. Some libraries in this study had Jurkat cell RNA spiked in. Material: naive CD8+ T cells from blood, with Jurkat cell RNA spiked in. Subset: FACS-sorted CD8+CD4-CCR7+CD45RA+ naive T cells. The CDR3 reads CASRVDRDRVSQETQYF. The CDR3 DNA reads TGCGCCAGCAGAGTGGACCGGGACAGGGTTAGCCAAGAGACCCAGTACTTC.